The 26 T cell receptor beta chains in this list originate from one sample, sequenced in a study of blood T cell repertoires in COVID-19. The assay was immunoSEQ multiplex PCR, and TCRdb's table has in-frame clones only and misses some. This sample has tens of thousands of clones; about four fifths occur once, and the top ten carry about 22%. Sample: peripheral blood. These receptors were obtained from a woman in her sixties or seventies with acute or convalescent COVID-19.

V and J are TRBV10-3 and TRBJ1-4; D perhaps matches TRBD1 (5 bases). The CDR3 runs to 13 residues. With 11 bases removed from V and 3 bases from J, the gap between germline ends came to 13 bases. Germline loops: CDR1 ENHRY, CDR2 SYGVKD. CDR3 DNA sequence: TGTGCCGCCTCAGGGAGGGCTAATGAAAAACTGTTTTTT. Protein sequence: CAASGRANEKLFF.

The chain couples TRBV5-1 to TRBJ2-7; no firm D call. V was shortened by 0 bases and J by 3 bases, with 7 bases between the two germline ends. CDR3 length: 13 residues. Germline V gene lookup returns CDR1 SGHRS and CDR2 YFSETQ. CDR3 bases: TGCGCCAGCAGCTTGGGGGCAGGCTACGAGCAGTACTTC. This codes for CASSLGAGYEQYF.

The chain uses TRBV7-2 and TRBJ2-1; 9 bases are shared with TRBD2. CDR1 is SGHTA, CDR2 FQGNSA, per germline. V lost 1 base, J lost 7 bases, and 5 bases stayed unmatched. The CDR3 extends over 15 amino acids. The CDR3 region is CASSLVAGGGNEQFF. The CDR3 coding sequence is TGTGCCAGCAGCTTAGTGGCGGGAGGGGGAAATGAGCAGTTCTTC.

The V and J genes are TRBV5-1 and TRBJ1-5; 7 nucleotides match TRBD1. Germline loops: CDR1 SGHRS, CDR2 YFSETQ. The trim removed 4 bases at V and 3 bases at J, leaving 7 bases unmatched. The CDR3 is made up of 15 amino acids. The CDR3, as DNA: TGCGCCAGCAGCGTAACAGGGGATATCAATCAGCCCCAGCATTTT. Protein product: CASSVTGDINQPQHF.

The gene calls are TRBV4-3 and TRBJ2-4; D gene uncertain. This CDR3 has 15 residues. The V gene's germline CDR1 is LGHNA and CDR2 YSLEER. V shed 0 bases and J shed 7 bases, with 13 bases lying between them. CDR3 region: CASSQDLGTMNIQYF. CDR3 nucleotide sequence: TGCGCCAGCAGCCAAGACTTGGGCACCATGAACATTCAGTACTTC.

In its sample, this clone was seen a few times. The genes are TRBV3-1 (or the pseudogene TRBV3-2) and TRBJ1-2; D remains ambiguous. The germline V and J ends were trimmed by 6 bases and 5 bases, with 16 bases remaining between them. The germline gives CDR1 LGHDT, CDR2 YNNKEL (reference sequence). The length of the CDR3 is 14 residues. The chain's CDR3 is CASRPHTEGYGYTF. In DNA form, the CDR3 reads TGTGCCAGCAGACCCCATACAGAGGGATATGGCTACACCTTC.

This clone was seen only a few times. The chain combines TRBV6-1 with TRBJ1-4; D possibly corresponds to TRBD1 (5 bases). Germline V gives CDR1 MNHNS, CDR2 SASEGT. V dropped 3 bases and J dropped 3 bases, with 17 bases sitting between them. The CDR3 has 17 residues. CDR3 in DNA: TGTGCCAGCAGTGAGGTGGGGTGGACATCGTCTAATGAAAAACTGTTTTTT. Its translation: CASSEVGWTSSNEKLFF.

V is TRBV27 and J is TRBJ2-7, with TRBD2 matching over 8 bases. Germline CDR1 is MNHEY and CDR2 is SMNVEV (reference sequence). The length of the CDR3 is 16 residues. Trimming at V came to 1 base and at J to 0 bases, leaving 5 bases not matched to a gene. The CDR3 loop reads CASSLYAGGSSYEQYF. CDR3 nucleotides: TGTGCCAGCAGTTTATATGCGGGGGGATCCTCCTACGAGCAGTACTTC.

This chain joins TRBV27 and TRBJ1-6; 7 nucleotides line up with TRBD1. The germline gives CDR1 MNHEY, CDR2 SMNVEV (reference sequence). This CDR3 contains 14 residues. With 8 bases clipped from V and 10 bases from J, the junction kept 11 bases outside the gene matches. DNA for the CDR3: TGTGCCAGCCAGAAACAGGGGCGTGGCTCACCCCTCCACTTT. Translation: CASQKQGRGSPLHF.

This clone is a singleton in its sample. The chain has TRBV2 and TRBJ1-2; possibly TRBD1 for D (6 bases). Per the germline V gene, CDR1 is SNHLY and CDR2 is FYNNEI. V lost 8 bases to trimming and J lost 6 bases, with 16 bases between them. The CDR3 runs to 13 residues. The CDR3 nucleotides are TGTGCCAGCCTGCTTTTACAGGGCGATGGCTACACCTTC. This sequence encodes CASLLLQGDGYTF.

The chain combines TRBV4-3 with TRBJ2-5; D might be TRBD1 (5 bases). The CDR3 is 16 amino acids. V lost 0 bases, J lost 2 bases, and 13 bases lay in between. The germline CDR1 and CDR2 sequences are LGHNA and YSLEER. The CDR3 region is CASSQDSRGRQETQYF. The CDR3 coding sequence is TGCGCCAGCAGCCAAGATAGTAGGGGCAGACAAGAGACCCAGTACTTC.

This sequence joins TRBV23-1 and TRBJ2-7; TRBD1 might be the D (6 bases). TRBV23-1 counts as an open reading frame of uncertain function. The CDR3 covers 18 residues. V lost 0 bases, J lost 1 base, and 19 bases lay in between. The DNA for the CDR3 is TGCGCCAGCAGTCAATCACAGTCATTTCGGACAGAGTCCTACGAGCAGTACTTC. Its protein product is CASSQSQSFRTESYEQYF.

CDR3 bases: TGCGCCAGCAGCCAAAATGTCGACTGGAATGAGCAGTTCTTC. Protein product: CASSQNVDWNEQFF. This chain connects TRBV4-3 to TRBJ2-1; D is ambiguous. The CDR3 runs 14 residues. The V gene's germline CDR1 is LGHNA and CDR2 YSLEER. The ends were cut back, 2 bases at V and 7 bases at J, with 12 bases in the middle.

This chain connects TRBV7-2 to TRBJ2-3; TRBD2 matches at 7 bases. J was trimmed by 4 bases and V by 1 base; bases with no gene match: 5. CDR1 and CDR2 from the germline V gene are SGHTA and FQGNSA. This CDR3 spans 15 amino acids. The DNA for the CDR3 is TGTGCCAGCAGCTTAGACAGCGGGGTAGCAGATACGCAGTATTTT. This translates into CASSLDSGVADTQYF.

The chain joins TRBV5-4 to TRBJ2-2, with a tentative D call TRBD2 (5 bases). The CDR3 extends over 15 amino acids. Trimming took 4 bases from V and 2 from J, leaving 12 bases between them. Per germline, CDR1 SGHNT and CDR2 YYREEE (reference sequence). CDR3 bases: TGTGCCAGCAGCGGAAGGACGGGAAACACCGGGGAGCTGTTTTTT. It yields the protein CASSGRTGNTGELFF.

The gene calls are TRBV3-1 (or the pseudogene TRBV3-2) and TRBJ1-1, with D hard to call. CDR1 LGHDT and CDR2 YNNKEL come from the germline V gene (reference sequence). V lost 4 bases, J lost 3 bases, and 15 bases lay in between. The CDR3 consists of 15 residues. The CDR3 loop is CASSPGEGGYTEAFF. The CDR3 bases are TGTGCCAGCAGCCCCGGGGAGGGCGGATACACTGAAGCTTTCTTT.

J is TRBJ1-2 and V is TRBV11-2; 9 bases are shared with TRBD1. The CDR3 runs 16 residues. The ends lost 1 base at V and 5 bases at J; junction bases unmatched: 8. The V gene's germline CDR1 is SGHAT and CDR2 FQNNGV. CDR3 in DNA: TGTGCCAGCAGCTTAGGGCCGGGACAGGGCGCTTATGGCTACACCTTC. It codes for CASSLGPGQGAYGYTF.

This chain links TRBV11-2 with TRBJ2-6; 7 nucleotides match TRBD1. Germline V gene sequence: CDR1 SGHAT, CDR2 FQNNGV. The V segment lost 5 bases and the J segment 0 bases; nucleotides outside the gene matches: 1. This CDR3 is built from 15 residues. The CDR3 nucleotides are TGTGCCAGCAGCGGGGACAGCTCTGGGGCCAACGTCCTGACTTTC. Residues: CASSGDSSGANVLTF.

The chain combines TRBV27 with TRBJ2-3; the match to TRBD2 covers 7 bases. The CDR3 is made up of 14 amino acids. The J segment lost 3 bases and the V segment lost 7 bases, leaving 7 bases of the junction unmatched. Germline V CDR1 and CDR2: MNHEY, SMNVEV (reference sequence). In nucleotides, the CDR3 is TGTGCCAGCACCCACAGCGGGGAAACAGATACGCAGTATTTT. Translating gives CASTHSGETDTQYF.

V and J are TRBV5-1 and TRBJ2-7; 7 bases fit TRBD2. This CDR3 has 15 amino acids. Germline trimming cut 5 bases from V and 1 base from J; bases unmatched to any gene: 9. Germline values: CDR1 SGHRS, CDR2 YFSETQ. CDR3 sequence: CASRGTTAGSYEQYF. As DNA, the CDR3 is TGCGCCAGCAGGGGAACGACAGCGGGATCCTACGAGCAGTACTTC.

This clone was seen more than once but under ten times. The chain has TRBV5-6 and TRBJ1-4, with TRBD1 matching over 7 bases. Germline values: CDR1 SGHDT, CDR2 YYEEEE. This CDR3 has 14 amino acids. Trimming removed 6 bases from V and 7 bases from J; junction bases left unmatched: 9. CDR3 nucleotides: TGTGCCAGCACCTTCACAGGGGACACTGAAAAACTGTTTTTT. Encoded protein: CASTFTGDTEKLFF. Combining the CDR3 with reference TRBV5-6 and TRBJ1-4 gives the whole variable domain DAGVTQSPTHLIKTRGQQVTLRCSPKSGHDTVSWYQQALGQGPQFIFQYYEEEERQRGNFPDRFSGHQFPNYSSELNVNALLLGDSALYLCASTFTGDTEKLFFGSGTQLSVL.

The chain has TRBV14 and TRBJ1-6; D unclear. This CDR3 has 14 residues. Germline V gene data show CDR1 as SGHDN and CDR2 as FVKESK. V gave up 3 bases and J gave up 7 bases, with 10 bases separating them. The CDR3, as DNA: TGTGCCAGCAGCCAGCGGACGGGAAATTCACCCCTCCACTTT. It yields the protein CASSQRTGNSPLHF.

The chain has TRBV18 and TRBJ1-6, with a possible D match to TRBD1 (5 bases). V dropped 5 bases and J dropped 8 bases, with 19 bases sitting between them. This CDR3 spans 16 amino acids. CDR1 is KGHSH, CDR2 LQKENI, per germline. The CDR3 DNA is TGTGCCAGCTCAATCCTTCCGGGGGGAGGGGATTCACCCCTCCACTTT. Residues: CASSILPGGGDSPLHF.

The chain is built from TRBV4-1 and TRBJ2-5; D gene uncertain. V lost 4 bases and J lost 7, with 13 bases in between. Germline V gene sequence: CDR1 MGHRA, CDR2 YSYEKL. The length of the CDR3 is 13 residues. For the CDR3, the DNA is TGCGCCAGCAGCCCCCTTGAGCGAGGGACCCAGTACTTC. Protein sequence: CASSPLERGTQYF.

The rearrangement joins TRBV10-1 to TRBJ2-5; 8 bases map to TRBD1. Trimming removed 10 bases from V and 7 bases from J; junction bases left unmatched: 17. CDR1 is WNHNN and CDR2 is SYGVQD in the germline V gene (reference sequence). The CDR3 extends over 15 amino acids. CDR3 sequence: CANLRDRSRGWTQYF. The CDR3 DNA reads as TGCGCCAACCTTCGGGACAGGTCACGGGGGTGGACCCAGTACTTC.

This clone was counted a single time. This rearrangement joins TRBV5-1 to TRBJ2-3; D call uncertain. With 2 bases removed from V and 0 bases from J, the gap between germline ends came to 7 bases. There are 14 residues in the CDR3. Looked up from germline, CDR1 is SGHRS and CDR2 is YFSETQ. DNA of the CDR3: TGCGCCAGCAGCTTAAGCGATAGCACAGATACGCAGTATTTT. Its protein product is CASSLSDSTDTQYF.